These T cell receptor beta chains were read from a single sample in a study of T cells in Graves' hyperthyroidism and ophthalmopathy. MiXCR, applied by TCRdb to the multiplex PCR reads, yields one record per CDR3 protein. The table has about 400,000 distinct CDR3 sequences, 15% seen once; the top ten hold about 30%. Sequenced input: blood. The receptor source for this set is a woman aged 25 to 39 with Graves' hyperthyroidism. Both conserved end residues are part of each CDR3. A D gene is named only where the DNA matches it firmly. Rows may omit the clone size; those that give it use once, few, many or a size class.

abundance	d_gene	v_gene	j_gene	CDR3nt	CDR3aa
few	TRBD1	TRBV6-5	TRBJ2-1	TGTGCCAGCAGTTACGGGACAGGGACTGAGCAGTTCTTC	CASSYGTGTEQFF
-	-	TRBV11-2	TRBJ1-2	TGTGCCAGCAGCTTAACTTCAGGGGCATGGGGTGGCTACACCTTC	CASSLTSGAWGGYTF
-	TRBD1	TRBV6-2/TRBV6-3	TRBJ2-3	TGTGCCAGCAATGCGACAGGGCCAGATACGCAGTATTTT	CASNATGPDTQYF
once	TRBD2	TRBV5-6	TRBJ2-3	TGTGCCAGCAGCGCCTTTAGGAGCGGGAGGGCCTCAGATACGCAGTATTTT	CASSAFRSGRASDTQYF
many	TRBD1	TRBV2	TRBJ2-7	TGTGCCAGCAGGGGGACAGGGCCCTACGAGCAGTACTTC	CASRGTGPYEQYF
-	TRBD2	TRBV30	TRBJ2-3	TGTGCCTGGAGTGTAACTAGCGGGGTCCGGGGTACGCAGTATTTT	CAWSVTSGVRGTQYF
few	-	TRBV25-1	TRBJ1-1	TGTGCCAGCAGTGAATTGGGAAGACTGAACACTGAAGCTTTCTTT	CASSELGRLNTEAFF
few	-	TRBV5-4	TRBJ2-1	TGTGCCAGCAGCTTGGACGGGGGGCCCAATGAGCAGTTCTTC	CASSLDGGPNEQFF
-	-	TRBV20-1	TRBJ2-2	TGCAGTGCCACTTCCTCCGGGGAGCTGTTTTTT	CSATSSGELFF
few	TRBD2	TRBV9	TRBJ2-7	TGTGCCAGCAGCGCGGAAGCGGGAGGGCCCTACGAGCAGTACTTC	CASSAEAGGPYEQYF
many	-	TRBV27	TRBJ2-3	TGTGCCAGCAGTTTACCCCGAACAGATACGCAGTATTTT	CASSLPRTDTQYF
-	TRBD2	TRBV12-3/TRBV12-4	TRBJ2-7	TGTGCCAGCAGTTTTTGGCTAGCGGGAAAGGCCTACGAGCAGTACTTC	CASSFWLAGKAYEQYF
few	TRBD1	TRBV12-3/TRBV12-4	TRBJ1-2	TGTGCCAGCAGTTTAGCGGGCAGGGGGCGAGGGGGCTACACCTTC	CASSLAGRGRGGYTF
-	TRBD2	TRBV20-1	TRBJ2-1	TGCAGTGCCCCAGCGGGAGGACACTACAATGAGCAGTTCTTC	CSAPAGGHYNEQFF
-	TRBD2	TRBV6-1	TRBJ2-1	TGTGCCACCCGCAAACTAGCGATAAACAATGAGCAGTTCTTC	CATRKLAINNEQFF